A few counts support the clone carrying this TCR beta chain. Antigen specificity is unknown. The sample comes from a study of Graves' ophthalmopathy and Graves' hyperthyroidism. Regarding the study as a whole: The model's prediction of ophthalmopathy progression had 65% to 71% sensitivity and around 72% specificity. A model of 13 signatures distinguished ophthalmopathy from stable hyperthyroidism at 85% to 90% sensitivity and approximately 81% specificity.

Hyperthyroidism was classified as stable if no ophthalmopathy occurred within 18 months of follow-up. The authors used Ficoll-Paque density gradient centrifugation to separate PBMCs. The input was roughly 9.3 ml of fresh peripheral blood. Scientists amplified the TCR beta CDR3 regions from RNA transcripts. HTBI primers were employed in first-round RT-PCR, then a second-round multiplex PCR followed. TCRdb reanalysed the multiplex PCR reads using MiXCR and keeps one entry per CDR3 protein. The repertoire has 600,000 to 650,000 distinct CDR3 sequences, about a fifth of them found once; the top ten carry roughly 6.9%. The V end lost 1 base, the J end lost 5 bases, and 15 bases lay between the germline ends. Germline loops: CDR1 SGHRS, CDR2 YFSETQ. The CDR3 covers 15 residues.

The sequence came from a woman aged 18 to 35 with stable Graves' hyperthyroidism. Some clones in this sample may be carry-over from other donors' samples. The sequencing sample was made of peripheral blood. This chain joins TRBV5-1 and TRBJ1-1, with D maybe TRBD1 (6 bases). The CDR3, as DNA: TGCGCCAGCAGCTTGATAGCAGGGGAGAGGACTGAAGCTTTCTTT. Protein: CASSLIAGERTEAFF.